The 5 T cell receptor beta chains presented below share a single source sample, sequenced in a study of CD8+CD57+ T cells in acquired aplastic anemia. CDR3 and TCR beta VDJ profiling relied on a genomic DNA template. Using its own MiXCR run on the reads, TCRdb lists one record per CDR3 protein. This table has about 180,000 distinct CDR3 sequences, about 50% appearing once. Patients picked for sequencing had shown CD8+CD57+ cell expansion detected by flow cytometry. Sequencing input: sorted CD4+, CD8+, or CD8+CD57+ T cells (not recorded which) from PBMCs. These receptor sequences come from a human donor with aplastic anemia.

This clonotype has a handful of counts. Since a much larger clone is just one base distant, this may be a read error. This chain links TRBV11-2 with TRBJ1-2, with TRBD1 matching 11 bases. In germline, CDR1 is SGHAT, CDR2 FQNNGV. The CDR3 consists of 15 residues. CDR3 sequence reads: CAISTGTGGRGGYTF. CDR3 bases: TGTGCCATCAGCACCGGGACAGGGGGAAGGGGTGGCTACACCTTC.

This clonotype was recorded at least ten times. The V call is TRBV14, the J call TRBJ2-4, with D hard to call. Germline CDR1 SGHDN, CDR2 FVKESK. The CDR3 spans 12 residues. Trimming pared 2 bases from V and 5 bases from J, leaving 4 bases between. CDR3 in DNA: TGTGCCAGCAGCCAATCCCAAAACATTCAGTACTTC. This encodes CASSQSQNIQYF.

V usage is TRBV7-6 and J usage is TRBJ1-1; D ambiguous. CDR3 length: 12 amino acids. Germline CDR1 is SGHVS and CDR2 is FNYEAQ. V shed 1 base and J shed 8 bases, with 8 bases lying between them. DNA of the CDR3: TGTGCCAGCAGCTTAGGAAGACGCGAAGCTTTCTTT. Its protein product is CASSLGRREAFF.

At least ten counts were recorded for this clonotype. This chain connects TRBV24-1 to TRBJ2-7, with TRBD1 matching 9 bases. The CDR3 has 15 amino acids. J lost 0 bases, V lost 4 bases, and 3 bases had no gene match. Per germline, CDR1 KGHDR and CDR2 SFDVKD. The CDR3, as DNA: TGTGCCACCAGTGACCCGGGACAGGGCTCCTACGAGCAGTACTTC. This translates into CATSDPGQGSYEQYF.

The CDR3 spells CASSIAGSSYNEQFF. The DNA for the CDR3 is TGTGCCAGCAGCATCGCAGGAAGCTCCTACAATGAGCAGTTCTTC. The rearrangement joins TRBV9 to TRBJ2-1; no reliable D call. Germline lookup yields CDR1 SGDLS and CDR2 YYNGEE. The V gene lost 4 bases and the J gene lost 0 bases, with 11 bases spanning the gap. The CDR3 loop spans 15 amino acids.